The clone carrying this T cell receptor (beta chain) has more than one count but fewer than ten. The antigen is not known. The CDR3 spans 12 residues. Germline V CDR1 and CDR2: LGHDT, YNNKEL (reference sequence). V was clipped by 8 bases and J by 9 bases; unmatched bases: 6. One entry per CDR3 protein results from TCRdb running MiXCR on the 5' RACE reads. The top ten clones hold around 12% of a sample with under 130,000 distinct CDR3 sequences, under 30% of them seen once. The entry originates in a study of CD8 T cells in ankylosing spondylitis. Study-wide findings and caveats: From matched ankylosing spondylitis synovial fluid, disease-linked clones were reportedly recovered at significantly enriched levels. Certain motif variants had earlier appeared in reactive arthritis synovial fluid and blood. A TCR beta motif made of roughly eight highly homologous variants seemed typical of ankylosing spondylitis blood. Disease-linked clones displayed a CD8+ phenotype and appeared relatively rarely in peripheral blood.

The chain has TRBV3-1 and TRBJ2-1; 8 bases are shared with TRBD1. The origin of this receptor is a male donor with ankylosing spondylitis. Sequenced: synovial fluid, either unsorted or a sorted T cell fraction (not recorded which). The CDR3 loop is CASGDRGLEQFF. The CDR3 coding sequence is TGTGCCAGCGGAGACAGGGGCCTTGAGCAGTTCTTC.